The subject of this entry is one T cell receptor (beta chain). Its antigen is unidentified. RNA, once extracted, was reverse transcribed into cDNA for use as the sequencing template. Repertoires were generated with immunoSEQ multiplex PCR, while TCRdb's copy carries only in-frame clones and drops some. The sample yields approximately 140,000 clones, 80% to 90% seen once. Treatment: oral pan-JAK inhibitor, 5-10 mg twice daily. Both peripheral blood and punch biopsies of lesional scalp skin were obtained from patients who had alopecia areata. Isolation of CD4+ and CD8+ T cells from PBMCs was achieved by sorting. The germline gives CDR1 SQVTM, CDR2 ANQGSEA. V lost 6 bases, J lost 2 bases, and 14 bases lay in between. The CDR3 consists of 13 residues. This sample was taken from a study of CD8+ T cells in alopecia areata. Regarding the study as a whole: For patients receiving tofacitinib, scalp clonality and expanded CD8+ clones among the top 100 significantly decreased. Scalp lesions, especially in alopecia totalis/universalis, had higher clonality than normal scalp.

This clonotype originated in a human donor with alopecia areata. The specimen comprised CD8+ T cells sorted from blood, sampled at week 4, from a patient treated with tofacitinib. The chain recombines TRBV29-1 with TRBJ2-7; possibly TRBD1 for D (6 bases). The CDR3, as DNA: TGCAGCGTGCGAGGACAGAGCACCTACGAGCAGTACTTC. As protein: CSVRGQSTYEQYF.